The 15 T cell receptor beta chains below were found in one sample sequenced in a study of T cell responses to AZD1222 COVID-19 vaccine. Method: immunoSEQ multiplex PCR; TCRdb's copy keeps in-frame clones and lacks some. The sample has about 110,000 clones; 91% are singletons. The sample was peripheral blood, taken on day 0 of AZD1222 vaccination. These receptors originate from an adult in good health.

V usage is TRBV6-2 or TRBV6-3 and J usage is TRBJ1-6; a weak D match, TRBD1 (5 bases). In germline, CDR1 is MNHEY, CDR2 SVGEGT. Deletions cut 4 bases from V and 10 bases from J, with 11 bases between. The CDR3 is 13 residues long. CDR3 in amino acids: CASSWGLRSPLHF. The CDR3 DNA reads TGTGCCAGCAGTTGGGGGTTGCGCTCACCCCTCCACTTT.

The chain recombines TRBV15 with TRBJ1-1; no reliable D call. This CDR3 region has 13 residues. Trimming stripped 5 bases from V and 9 bases from J, with 16 bases between. Germline V gene lookup returns CDR1 LNHNV and CDR2 YYDKDF (reference sequence). CDR3 region: CATSLRPTAKAFF. CDR3 DNA sequence: TGTGCCACCAGCCTTCGACCGACGGCGAAAGCTTTCTTT. Looking up the rest from reference TRBV15 and TRBJ1-1 gives the full variable domain: DAMVIQNPRYQVTQFGKPVTLSCSQTLNHNVMYWYQQKSSQAPKLLFHYYDKDFNNEADTPDNFQSRRPNTSFCFLDIRSPGLGDTAMYLCATSLRPTAKAFFGQGTRLTVV.

Concerning this clone: One junction end does not reproduce the germline sequence, and a read error may be involved. The chain recombines TRBV6-5 with TRBJ2-3; D is undetermined. The germline gives CDR1 MNHEY, CDR2 SVGAGI. The CDR3 runs 13 residues. The DNA for the CDR3 is TGTGCCAGCAGTTCCGGACCCCACGGGCCGGATTCCTTT. Translation gives CASSSGPHGPDSF.

This clone was found once. CDR3 amino acids: CASRAGGGGNQPQHF. The CDR3 DNA reads as TGTGCCAGCAGGGCGGGCGGAGGAGGCAATCAGCCCCAGCATTTT. The chain couples TRBV6-5 to TRBJ1-5; D is ambiguous. CDR1 and CDR2 from the germline V gene are MNHEY and SVGAGI. V lost 6 bases and J lost 2, with 14 bases in between. The CDR3 consists of 15 residues.

The chain's CDR3 is CSASGGGEQYF. The CDR3 region has the DNA TGCAGTGCCTCGGGCGGGGGCGAGCAGTACTTC. V usage is TRBV20-1 and J usage is TRBJ2-7, with TRBD2 matching over 7 bases. Germline V CDR1 and CDR2: DFQATT, SNEGSKA (reference sequence). Losses at the gene ends were 6 bases for V and 6 bases for J; bases not matched to a gene: 5. The CDR3 sequence is 11 residues long.

In nucleotides, the CDR3 is TGTGCCAGCAGCCAAGATAGTACAGAGGACAACACTGAAGCTTTCTTT. Residues: CASSQDSTEDNTEAFF. V and J are TRBV4-2 and TRBJ1-1, with D unclear. In germline, CDR1 is LGHNA, CDR2 YNFKEQ. This CDR3 is 16 amino acids long. V was clipped by 0 bases and J by 2 bases, with 13 bases between them.

The V gene is TRBV18, the J gene TRBJ1-1; D might be TRBD1 (6 bases). V shed 5 bases and J shed 2 bases, with 12 bases lying between them. The germline CDR1 and CDR2 sequences are KGHSH and LQKENI. CDR3 length equals 14 residues. In DNA, the CDR3 is TGTGCCAGCTCAGCGACAGGATTCAACACTGAAGCTTTCTTT. This gives the protein CASSATGFNTEAFF. The variable domain in full, completed from reference TRBV18 and TRBJ1-1, reads NAGVMQNPRHLVRRRGQEARLRCSPMKGHSHVYWYRQLPEEGLKFMVYLQKENIIDESGMPKERFSAEFPKEGPSILRIQQVVRGDSAAYFCASSATGFNTEAFFGQGTRLTVV.

V is TRBV10-2 and J is TRBJ2-7; 9 positions agree with TRBD2. The CDR3 consists of 15 residues. Per the germline V gene, CDR1 is WSHSY and CDR2 is SAAADI. V trimming: 8 bases; J trimming: 3 bases; junction bases outside the gene matches: 11. The CDR3 spells CASSMEAGGSYEQYF. In DNA, the CDR3 is TGCGCCAGCTCTATGGAGGCGGGAGGGAGCTACGAGCAGTACTTC.

This chain uses TRBV5-1 with TRBJ1-3; D is undetermined. V shed 1 base and J shed 4 bases, with 9 bases lying between them. Germline values: CDR1 SGHRS, CDR2 YFSETQ. CDR3 length: 14 residues. CDR3 protein: CASSLSPGGNTIYF. CDR3 nucleotides: TGCGCCAGCAGCTTGTCTCCAGGAGGAAACACCATATATTTT. The full variable domain, rest sourced from reference TRBV5-1 and TRBJ1-3, is KAGVTQTPRYLIKTRGQQVTLSCSPISGHRSVSWYQQTPGQGLQFLFEYFSETQRNKGNFPGRFSGRQFSNSRSEMNVSTLELGDSALYLCASSLSPGGNTIYFGEGSWLTVV.

The chain employs TRBV5-1 and TRBJ2-3, with 8 bases that match TRBD2. Trimming at V came to 1 base and at J to 3 bases, leaving 4 bases not matched to a gene. This CDR3 region has 15 residues. Germline-derived CDR1 and CDR2 are SGHRS and YFSETQ. CDR3 residues: CASSLLGTRTDTQYF. CDR3 in DNA: TGCGCCAGCAGCTTGTTAGGGACTAGGACAGATACGCAGTATTTT.

The chain is built from TRBV18 and TRBJ1-2; TRBD1 matches at 8 bases. Per germline, CDR1 KGHSH and CDR2 LQKENI. This CDR3 is 14 amino acids long. Trimming took 3 bases from V and 2 from J; bases not matched to a gene: 2. CDR3 region: CASSPGTGNYGYTF. DNA of the CDR3: TGTGCCAGCTCACCCGGGACAGGCAACTATGGCTACACCTTC.

The genes are TRBV14 and TRBJ2-3; D might be TRBD1 (6 bases). Deletions cut 4 bases from V and 2 bases from J, with 13 bases between. CDR1 and CDR2 (germline): SGHDN, FVKESK. The CDR3 covers 15 residues. The CDR3 nucleotides are TGTGCCAGCAGCCCAGGACAGTTTTTCACAGATACGCAGTATTTT. It translates to CASSPGQFFTDTQYF.

CDR3 protein: CASSDGILGGEKLFF. The CDR3 region has the DNA TGTGCCAGCAGCGACGGGATATTAGGCGGAGAAAAACTGTTTTTT. The V gene is TRBV7-9, the J gene TRBJ1-4; D unclear. CDR1 and CDR2 (germline): SEHNR, FQNEAQ (reference sequence). The CDR3 extends over 15 amino acids. V lost 5 bases and J 8 bases, leaving 18 bases between the germline ends.

The rearrangement uses TRBV5-8 and TRBJ2-6; D possibly corresponds to TRBD2 (7 bases). The germline CDR1 and CDR2 sequences are SGHTS and YDEGEE. The CDR3 extends over 16 amino acids. V gave up 2 bases and J gave up 6 bases, with 15 bases separating them. As DNA, the CDR3 is TGTGCCAGCAGCTTCCCCGGGGAGGGGGAGGCCAACGTCCTGACTTTC. Its protein product is CASSFPGEGEANVLTF.

The V and J genes are TRBV5-1 and TRBJ1-1; no clear D gene. Germline assignment: CDR1 SGHRS and CDR2 YFSETQ. V was cut by 4 bases and J by 0 bases, with 10 bases left in between. The CDR3 contains 14 residues. The CDR3 DNA reads as TGCGCCAGCAGCGCCCTGAACATGAACACTGAAGCTTTCTTT. Translated, it gives CASSALNMNTEAFF.